This entry lists 24 T cell receptor beta chains sequenced from one sample in a study of human T cells and chemical hapten exposure. MiXCR, run by TCRdb on the RACE reads, gives a single entry per CDR3 protein. The sample records roughly 380,000 distinct CDR3 sequences, 4.8% being singletons. This sample's time point: patch test 1, 2 weeks after DPC sensitization. As for treatment: therapeutic diphenylcyclopropenone sensitization with weekly scalp DPC. The source material was whole blood, sampled in connection with sensitization to the hapten diphenylcyclopropenone (DPC). Receptor source: a woman aged 45-60 years with alopecia areata. Some clones in this sample may be carry-over from other donors' samples.

In this sample, this clonotype turned up many times. The chain couples TRBV6-6 to TRBJ1-5; a possible D gene is TRBD1 (5 bases). This CDR3 is built from 15 residues. V was cut by 0 bases and J by 4 bases, with 10 bases left in between. Germline V lookup: CDR1 MNHNY, CDR2 SVGAGI (reference sequence). The CDR3 region is CASSYSTRVNQPQHF. DNA of the CDR3: TGTGCCAGCAGTTACTCGACCAGGGTAAATCAGCCCCAGCATTTT.

The chain employs TRBV20-1 and TRBJ2-7, with 9 bases that match TRBD2. The CDR3 runs 14 residues. Germline CDR1 DFQATT, CDR2 SNEGSKA (reference sequence). Trimming took 4 bases from V and 0 from J; bases not matched to a gene: 4. CDR3 DNA: TGCAGTGCTACCCTAGCGGGACCCTCCTACGAGCAGTACTTC. It translates to CSATLAGPSYEQYF.

This clonotype was seen a few times. CDR3 amino acids: CSASPSGGHTDTQYF. The CDR3 region has the DNA TGCAGTGCTAGTCCTAGCGGGGGTCACACAGATACGCAGTATTTT. The genes are TRBV20-1 and TRBJ2-3; 10 bases agree with TRBD2. V dropped 3 bases and J dropped 2; count of bases not matched to a gene: 5. The CDR3 is 15 amino acids. Germline loops: CDR1 DFQATT, CDR2 SNEGSKA (reference sequence).

In its sample, this clonotype was seen many times. The chain employs TRBV20-1 and TRBJ2-4; the D gene could be TRBD1 or TRBD2 (5 bases each). CDR1 is DFQATT and CDR2 is SNEGSKA in the germline V gene (reference sequence). CDR3 size: 13 residues. Trimming took off 3 bases at V and 9 bases at J, with 15 bases between the two ends. The CDR3 region is CSASPGSDSIQYF. CDR3 nucleotides: TGCAGTGCTAGTCCAGGGAGCGACAGCATTCAGTACTTC.

At least ten counts were recorded for this clonotype. The chain uses TRBV12-3 or TRBV12-4 and TRBJ2-4; D gene unclear. V lost 6 bases and J 2 bases, leaving 5 bases between the germline ends. The CDR3 has 12 residues. The CDR3 is CASSLPKNIQYF. CDR3 coding DNA: TGTGCCAGCAGCCTTCCCAAAAACATTCAGTACTTC.

This clonotype has only a few counts. V gene TRBV20-1 combines with J gene TRBJ2-7; the match to TRBD1 covers 7 bases. Germline V CDR1 and CDR2: DFQATT, SNEGSKA (reference sequence). Trimming at V came to 4 bases and at J to 0 bases, leaving 6 bases not matched to a gene. This CDR3 comprises 14 residues. The CDR3 nucleotides are TGCAGTGCTATAAACAGGGGTTACTCCTACGAGCAGTACTTC. It yields the protein CSAINRGYSYEQYF.

This rearrangement joins TRBV4-3 to TRBJ2-3; 12 bases are a match to TRBD2. Germline CDR1 and CDR2: LGHNA and YSLEER. The CDR3 is 17 residues long. With V trimmed by 0 bases and J by 4 bases, 5 bases remained unmatched. The CDR3 coding sequence is TGCGCCAGCAGCCAAGAAGCTAGCGGGAGGGAGGCAGATACGCAGTATTTT. It specifies CASSQEASGREADTQYF.

The table lists this clonotype with many counts. The chain links TRBV6-1 to TRBJ2-3; D may be TRBD1 or TRBD2 (5 bases each). The germline V gene encodes CDR1 MNHNS and CDR2 SASEGT. Trimming stripped 10 bases from V and 2 bases from J, with 19 bases between. The CDR3 has 15 amino acids. The CDR3 bases are TGTGCCACCCGCCGGGACCAAATCGTCACAGATACGCAGTATTTT. This translates into CATRRDQIVTDTQYF.

This clonotype was picked up many times. The J gene is TRBJ1-4, the V gene TRBV7-9, with TRBD1 identical over 7 bases. From germline, CDR1 is SEHNR and CDR2 FQNEAQ (reference sequence). The V and J ends lost 5 bases and 3 bases, in that order; junction bases with no gene match: 9. This CDR3 is 16 amino acids long. CDR3 DNA sequence: TGTGCCAGCAGCGGGGAAACAGGGGTTTCTAATGAAAAACTGTTTTTT. It yields the protein CASSGETGVSNEKLFF.

This clonotype came up a few times. The gene calls are TRBV27 and TRBJ1-5; D unresolved. The germline gives CDR1 MNHEY, CDR2 SMNVEV (reference sequence). Trimming stripped 6 bases from V and 0 bases from J, with 9 bases between. The CDR3 sequence is 14 residues long. The CDR3 sequence: CASSQADSNQPQHF. The CDR3 DNA reads as TGTGCCAGCAGCCAGGCGGATAGCAATCAGCCCCAGCATTTT.

This clonotype was seen repeatedly, ten times or more. This chain connects TRBV3-1 to TRBJ1-1; no definite D call. This CDR3 is 15 amino acids long. Germline V gives CDR1 LGHDT, CDR2 YNNKEL (reference sequence). V lost 0 bases and J lost 4, with 12 bases in between. CDR3 sequence: CASSQEGFGSTEAFF. CDR3 in DNA: TGTGCCAGCAGCCAAGAAGGTTTCGGATCCACTGAAGCTTTCTTT. The whole variable domain, remainder taken from reference TRBV3-1 and TRBJ1-1, is DTAVSQTPKYLVTQMGNDKSIKCEQNLGHDTMYWYKQDSKKFLKIMFSYNNKELIINETVPNRFSPKSPDKAHLNLHINSLELGDSAVYFCASSQEGFGSTEAFFGQGTRLTVV.

This clonotype was detected a few times. This sequence joins TRBV6-2 or TRBV6-3 and TRBJ2-1; possible D gene TRBD2, 5 bases. This CDR3 comprises 14 residues. CDR1 is MNHEY and CDR2 is SVGEGT in the germline V gene. Trimming cost V 3 bases and J 6 bases, with 12 bases left between them. DNA of the CDR3: TGTGCCAGCAGTTATCTAACTAGTCGCAATGAGCAGTTCTTC. It encodes CASSYLTSRNEQFF.

The gene calls are TRBV6-2 or TRBV6-3 and TRBJ1-5; TRBD1 aligns across 11 bases. The CDR3 loop spans 17 amino acids. V lost 2 bases and J lost 0; bases outside the gene matches: 3. Germline CDR1 MNHEY, CDR2 SVGEGT. The CDR3 coding sequence is TGTGCCAGCAGTTACGGGACAGGGGGAAATAGCAATCAGCCCCAGCATTTT. Translating it yields CASSYGTGGNSNQPQHF.

This clonotype was seen many times. The genes are TRBV30 and TRBJ1-1; D is unclear. CDR1 is GTSNPN, CDR2 SVGIG, per germline (reference sequence). V was clipped by 1 base and J by 6 bases, with 15 bases between them. The CDR3 has 14 residues. The CDR3 DNA reads as TGTGCCTGGAGTGAGACCAAGCGATTCTCTGAAGCTTTCTTT. The encoded protein is CAWSETKRFSEAFF. Filled out from reference TRBV30 and TRBJ1-1, the complete variable domain reads SQTIHQWPATLVQPVGSPLSLECTVEGTSNPNLYWYRQAAGRGLQLLFYSVGIGQISSEVPQNLSASRPQDRQFILSSKKLLLSDSGFYLCAWSETKRFSEAFFGQGTRLTVV.

This clonotype was observed a handful of times. This chain connects TRBV5-6 to TRBJ2-3; D is unresolved. CDR3 length: 12 amino acids. V lost 4 bases and J lost 10, with 13 bases in between. Germline lookup yields CDR1 SGHDT and CDR2 YYEEEE. The chain's CDR3 is CASSNRLLAQYF. The CDR3 DNA is TGTGCCAGCAGCAATAGGCTTCTGGCGCAGTATTTT.

This clonotype showed up many times. The chain combines TRBV3-1 with TRBJ1-4; perhaps TRBD1 as D (5 bases). The V and J ends lost 4 bases and 7 bases respectively, with 25 bases between them. Germline CDR1 LGHDT, CDR2 YNNKEL (reference sequence). The CDR3 contains 18 residues. The CDR3 loop is CASSPGAGRGEVGEKLFF. The CDR3 DNA reads as TGTGCCAGCAGCCCCGGTGCAGGGAGAGGTGAAGTTGGTGAAAAACTGTTTTTT.

In this sample, this clonotype turned up many times. The rearrangement links TRBV20-1 to TRBJ1-2; 9 bases fit TRBD1. V dropped 4 bases and J dropped 8; count of bases not matched to a gene: 8. Germline CDR1 and CDR2: DFQATT and SNEGSKA (reference sequence). This CDR3 spans 13 amino acids. The CDR3 sequence is CSAIYRGRTGYTF. The CDR3 DNA reads TGCAGTGCTATTTACAGGGGGCGAACGGGCTACACCTTC.

This clonotype was counted only a few times. V gene TRBV6-2 or TRBV6-3 combines with J gene TRBJ2-7; 8 bases fit TRBD2. Germline V CDR1 and CDR2: MNHEY, SVGEGT. V lost 7 bases to trimming and J lost 2 bases; unmatched junction nucleotides: 10. CDR3 size: 15 residues. The CDR3 is CASIPGREVPYEQYF. The DNA of the CDR3 is TGTGCCAGCATTCCTGGGCGGGAGGTCCCCTACGAGCAGTACTTC.

This clonotype was seen repeatedly, ten times or more. V gene TRBV19 combines with J gene TRBJ2-7; possibly TRBD1 or TRBD2 for D (5 bases each). V was trimmed by 3 bases and J by 5 bases, leaving 17 bases between them. The CDR3 length is 15 residues. The germline CDR1 and CDR2 sequences are LNHDA and SQIVND (reference sequence). CDR3 nucleotide sequence: TGTGCCAGTAGTATGTGGGACGGCCTCGCGAACGAGCAGTACTTC. Amino acids: CASSMWDGLANEQYF.

The sample holds one count of this clonotype. A much larger clone is a single base away; this may be a read error. J is TRBJ1-1 and V is TRBV12-3 or TRBV12-4; unclear D gene. This CDR3 has 13 residues. Trimming removed 8 bases at V and 0 bases at J, with 10 bases between. The DNA of the CDR3 is TGTGCCAGCTGCGGTACAGTGAACACTGAAGCTTTCTTT. This sequence encodes CASCGTVNTEAFF.

This clonotype was recorded many times. The J gene is TRBJ1-2, the V gene TRBV5-5; D is undetermined. Per the germline V gene, CDR1 is SGHKS and CDR2 is YYEKEE (reference sequence). The CDR3 is 15 amino acids. V was shortened by 4 bases and J by 0 bases, with 13 bases between the two germline ends. This chain's CDR3 is CASSHRALANYGYTF. The CDR3 bases are TGTGCCAGCAGCCATAGGGCCTTAGCTAACTATGGCTACACCTTC.

This clonotype has only a few counts. The chain carries TRBV5-6 and TRBJ2-3; the match to TRBD2 covers 7 bases. This CDR3 contains 14 residues. J lost 5 bases, V lost 2 bases, and 5 bases had no gene match. The germline gives CDR1 SGHDT, CDR2 YYEEEE. The CDR3 protein is CASSFPSGQDTQYF. CDR3 DNA: TGTGCCAGCAGCTTTCCTAGCGGCCAAGATACGCAGTATTTT.

The chain has TRBV5-1 and TRBJ2-3, with 8 bases lining up with TRBD1. V lost 5 bases and J lost 4; bases outside the gene matches: 12. CDR1 is SGHRS and CDR2 is YFSETQ in the germline V gene. The CDR3 runs to 16 residues. CDR3 nucleotides: TGCGCCAGCAGGAAAGATGCAGGGGGCGACGCAGATACGCAGTATTTT. This translates into CASRKDAGGDADTQYF.

This clonotype was counted many times. V and J are TRBV2 and TRBJ2-7, with 9 bases aligning to TRBD2. The CDR3 loop spans 15 amino acids. V shed 6 bases, J shed 2 bases, and the junction held 8 bases outside the gene matches. Germline CDR1 SNHLY, CDR2 FYNNEI. The CDR3 sequence: CASSPGSGGPYEQYF. DNA for the CDR3: TGTGCCAGCAGCCCCGGTAGCGGGGGCCCCTACGAGCAGTACTTC.